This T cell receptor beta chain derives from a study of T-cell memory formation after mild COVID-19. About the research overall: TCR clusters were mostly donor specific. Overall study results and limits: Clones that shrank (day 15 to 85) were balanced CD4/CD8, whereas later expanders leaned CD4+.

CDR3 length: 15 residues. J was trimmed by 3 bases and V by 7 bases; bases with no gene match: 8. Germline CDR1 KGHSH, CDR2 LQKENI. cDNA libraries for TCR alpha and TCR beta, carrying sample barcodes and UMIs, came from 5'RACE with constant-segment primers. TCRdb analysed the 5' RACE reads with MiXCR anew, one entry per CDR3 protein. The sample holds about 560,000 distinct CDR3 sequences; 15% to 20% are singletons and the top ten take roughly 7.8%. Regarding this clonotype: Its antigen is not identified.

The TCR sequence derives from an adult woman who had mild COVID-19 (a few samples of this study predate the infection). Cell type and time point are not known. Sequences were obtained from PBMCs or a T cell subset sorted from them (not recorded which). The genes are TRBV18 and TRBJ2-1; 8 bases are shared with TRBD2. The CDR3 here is CASLPFGGGYNEQFF. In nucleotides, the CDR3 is TGTGCCAGCTTACCCTTCGGGGGGGGCTACAATGAGCAGTTCTTC. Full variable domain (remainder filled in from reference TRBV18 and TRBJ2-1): NAGVMQNPRHLVRRRGQEARLRCSPMKGHSHVYWYRQLPEEGLKFMVYLQKENIIDESGMPKERFSAEFPKEGPSILRIQQVVRGDSAAYFCASLPFGGGYNEQFFGPGTRLTVL.